The T cell receptor beta chain under discussion was sequenced for a study of graft-versus-host responses after intestinal transplantation. Background on the study: Recipients obtained multivisceral, liver-intestinal, or isolated intestinal transplants. Anti-thymocyte globulin induction, then tacrolimus and steroids for around 3 years, went to all recipients.

With respect to this clone: As yet, its antigen is unknown.

Only in-frame clones appear in the TCRdb table, and some are missing; sequencing was by immunoSEQ multiplex PCR. Seen here are roughly 12,000 clones, approximately 89% observed once, and the top ten hold roughly 3.5%. Time point denoted: postoperative day 105 after intestinal transplantation (dayNNNN = postoperative day). Study findings and constraints: GvH clones occurred in recipient marrow; some first appeared in ileum or blood.

Germline CDR1 KGHSH, CDR2 LQKENI. There are 13 residues in the CDR3. The V end lost 4 bases, the J end lost 8 bases, and 12 bases lay between the germline ends. The chain recombines TRBV18 with TRBJ2-1; possibly TRBD1 for D (6 bases). The sample was PBMCs, taken 105 days after intestinal transplantation. The receptor was isolated from a human patient who received an intestinal transplant, so some T cells may come from the graft donor. The CDR3 DNA reads as TGTGCCAGCTCACTTCCACAGGGCGATGAGCAGTTCTTC. It codes for CASSLPQGDEQFF.